The 15 T cell receptor beta chains presented below share a single source sample, sequenced in a study of vaccination and CD4 T cells after COVID-19. Treatment specified: roughly 10-day PBMC culture with coronavirus spike peptide pools or control peptides (ViraFEST assay). These receptors' targets are unknown. With the Oncomine TCR Beta short-read assay, DNA from cultured CD4+ T cells was sequenced. MiXCR, applied by TCRdb to the PCR reads, yields one record per CDR3 protein. Here the sample spans 15,000 or so distinct CDR3 sequences, about 38% being singletons. Material for sequencing was cultured CD4+ T cells from blood. The source of these receptors is a human donor with COVID-19.

The chain is built from TRBV6-1 and TRBJ1-1; D remains unclear. The CDR3 runs 14 residues. Germline CDR1 and CDR2: MNHNS and SASEGT. Trimming stripped 0 bases from V and 1 base from J, with 6 bases between. The CDR3 sequence is CASSEARPNTEAFF. In DNA, the CDR3 is TGTGCCAGCAGTGAAGCGAGGCCGAACACTGAAGCTTTCTTT.

The chain joins TRBV20-1 to TRBJ1-5, with 7 positions matching TRBD1. CDR3 length: 14 residues. The germline V gene has CDR1 DFQATT and CDR2 SNEGSKA (reference sequence). Trimming removed 2 bases from V and 1 base from J; junction bases left unmatched: 2. CDR3 nucleotide sequence: TGCAGTGCTAGAAGGGACAGAAGCAATCAGCCCCAGCATTTT. Translating it yields CSARRDRSNQPQHF.

The chain combines TRBV5-1 with TRBJ1-1, with a weak D call TRBD1 (5 bases). V lost 4 bases, J lost 4 bases, and 20 bases lay in between. CDR1 SGHRS and CDR2 YFSETQ come from the germline V gene. The CDR3 has 16 residues. The chain's CDR3 is CASSPERSGLSTEAFF. In DNA form, the CDR3 reads TGCGCCAGCAGCCCGGAGCGATCAGGGTTATCCACTGAAGCTTTCTTT.

This chain links TRBV23-1 with TRBJ2-2; tentative D call: TRBD1 (5 bases). TRBV23-1 carries the ORF label, with uncertain function. This CDR3 is 20 amino acids long. V dropped 3 bases and J dropped 2 bases, with 25 bases sitting between them. CDR3 sequence (DNA): TGCGCCAGCAGTCAGCAGGGATCCCCATCCCCTTTCGGAAACACCGGGGAGCTGTTTTTT. This translates into CASSQQGSPSPFGNTGELFF.

The chain combines TRBV7-3 with TRBJ1-1; D gene uncertain. Germline CDR1 reads SGHTA; CDR2 reads FQGTGA. V shed 2 bases and J shed 0 bases, with 7 bases lying between them. This CDR3 is built from 14 residues. DNA of the CDR3: TGTGCCAGCAGCTTAGATCCAGTGAACACTGAAGCTTTCTTT. It specifies CASSLDPVNTEAFF.

The chain carries TRBV5-1 and TRBJ1-1; 8 bases fit TRBD1. The V and J ends lost 3 bases and 5 bases, in that order; junction bases with no gene match: 9. There are 15 residues in the CDR3. Germline V gives CDR1 SGHRS, CDR2 YFSETQ. For the CDR3, the DNA is TGCGCCAGCAGCTCTACGGGGACAGGAACAACTGAAGCTTTCTTT. It is translated as CASSSTGTGTTEAFF.

This clonotype was detected a few times. CDR3 loop: CASSWGAANYGYTF. CDR3 in DNA: TGTGCCAGCAGCTGGGGTGCCGCGAACTATGGCTACACCTTC. The chain is built from TRBV7-9 and TRBJ1-2; D is ambiguous. Looked up from germline, CDR1 is SEHNR and CDR2 is FQNEAQ (reference sequence). Trimming removed 4 bases from V and 2 bases from J, with 11 bases in between. This CDR3 is built from 14 residues.

Only one count was recorded for this clonotype. The V gene is TRBV7-3, the J gene TRBJ2-1; TRBD2 agrees at 8 bases. Germline V gene sequence: CDR1 SGHTA, CDR2 FQGTGA. V was clipped by 6 bases and J by 10 bases; unmatched bases: 14. CDR3 size: 15 residues. In nucleotides, the CDR3 is TGTGCCAGCAGTCAAGGGGTAGCGGGGACCGAAGAGCAGTTCTTC. This translates into CASSQGVAGTEEQFF. The full variable domain, in which reference TRBV7-3 and TRBJ2-1 provide the parts outside the CDR3, is GAGVSQTPSNKVTEKGKYVELRCDPISGHTALYWYRQSLGQGPEFLIYFQGTGAADDSGLPNDRFFAVRPEGSVSTLKIQRTERGDSAVYLCASSQGVAGTEEQFFGPGTRLTVL.

This clonotype occurred a few times. This chain uses TRBV15 with TRBJ1-2; D gene unclear. CDR1 is LNHNV and CDR2 is YYDKDF in the germline V gene (reference sequence). This CDR3 has 14 amino acids. Between the trimmed V and J ends, which lost 4 bases and 8 bases, there was a span of 17 bases. Here the CDR3 reads CATSNQPNPQGYTF. DNA for the CDR3: TGTGCCACCAGCAACCAGCCCAACCCTCAAGGCTACACCTTC. Full variable domain (outside the CDR3, taken from reference TRBV15 and TRBJ1-2): DAMVIQNPRYQVTQFGKPVTLSCSQTLNHNVMYWYQQKSSQAPKLLFHYYDKDFNNEADTPDNFQSRRPNTSFCFLDIRSPGLGDTAMYLCATSNQPNPQGYTFGSGTRLTVV.

The J gene is TRBJ1-1, the V gene TRBV7-9; perhaps TRBD1 as D (5 bases). V lost 5 bases and J lost 11, with 18 bases in between. CDR1 and CDR2 from the germline V gene are SEHNR and FQNEAQ (reference sequence). The CDR3 has 13 amino acids. The CDR3 DNA is TGTGCCAGCAGCCCGAGGGAGGGGCGTCGGGCTTTCTTT. Its protein product is CASSPREGRRAFF.

The chain combines TRBV15 with TRBJ1-1, with 7 bases aligning to TRBD1. CDR3 length: 13 amino acids. The germline CDR1 and CDR2 sequences are LNHNV and YYDKDF (reference sequence). V lost 6 bases to trimming and J lost 11 bases; unmatched junction nucleotides: 12. CDR3 sequence reads: CATRGTPGQMAFF. The CDR3 nucleotides are TGTGCCACCAGGGGTACCCCGGGACAGATGGCTTTCTTT.

DNA for the CDR3: TGCAGTGCTGGGACACCTTCACCCAATGGCTACACCTTC. Protein product: CSAGTPSPNGYTF. The V gene is TRBV20-1, the J gene TRBJ1-2; tentatively, D is TRBD1 (6 bases). Germline loops: CDR1 DFQATT, CDR2 SNEGSKA (reference sequence). Trimming took off 5 bases at V and 6 bases at J, with 16 bases between the two ends. The CDR3 covers 13 residues.

This clonotype was observed a few times. The genes are TRBV24-1 and TRBJ1-1; a weak D match, TRBD1 (6 bases). CDR3 length: 13 amino acids. Trimming left V 10 bases short and J 1 base short, with 12 bases between. Germline CDR1 reads KGHDR; CDR2 reads SFDVKD. CDR3 protein: CATREGGNTEAFF. The CDR3 coding sequence is TGTGCCACTCGTGAGGGGGGGAACACTGAAGCTTTCTTT.

V and J are TRBV7-8 and TRBJ2-3; 7 bases line up with TRBD1. Germline CDR1 is SGHVS and CDR2 is FQNEAQ. The CDR3 is made up of 15 amino acids. With 5 bases clipped from V and 7 bases from J, the junction kept 12 bases outside the gene matches. CDR3 DNA sequence: TGTGCCAGCAGCCGTAAGTTGACAGGGTTGAATACGCAGTATTTT. Protein: CASSRKLTGLNTQYF. Looking up the rest from reference TRBV7-8 and TRBJ2-3 gives the full variable domain: GAGVSQSPRYKVAKRGQDVALRCDPISGHVSLFWYQQALGQGPEFLTYFQNEAQLDKSGLPSDRFFAERPEGSVSTLKIQRTQQEDSAVYLCASSRKLTGLNTQYFGPGTRLTVL.

This clonotype was detected a few times. The chain is built from TRBV19 and TRBJ2-3, with a tentative D call TRBD1 (6 bases). V shed 5 bases and J shed 5 bases, with 11 bases lying between them. CDR1 is LNHDA and CDR2 is SQIVND in the germline V gene (reference sequence). The CDR3 consists of 13 residues. CDR3 DNA: TGTGCCAGTAGTCCTGGACAGAGAGATACGCAGTATTTT. Its translation: CASSPGQRDTQYF.